The 19 T cell receptor beta chains in this list originate from one sample, sequenced in a study of blood T cell repertoires in COVID-19. TCRdb's table, derived via immunoSEQ multiplex PCR, lists solely in-frame clones and lacks some. The sample lists more than 150,000 clones, under 85% occurring once. The source material was peripheral blood. The source of these receptors is a human donor in a cohort sampled during active COVID-19.

This chain connects TRBV20-1 to TRBJ1-6, with TRBD1 matching 7 bases. V shed 3 bases and J 10 bases; nucleotides not matched to a gene: 15. Germline CDR1 and CDR2: DFQATT and SNEGSKA (reference sequence). The CDR3 spans 16 residues. CDR3 sequence reads: CSASERTQGLESPLHF. CDR3 DNA: TGCAGTGCTAGTGAGCGCACACAGGGGTTGGAGTCACCCCTCCACTTT.

The chain carries TRBV9 and TRBJ1-1; no firm D call. Trimming left V 0 bases short and J 0 bases short, with 12 bases between. Per germline, CDR1 SGDLS and CDR2 YYNGEE. The CDR3 is 16 amino acids. Here the CDR3 reads CASSVEGSGMNTEAFF. In DNA, the CDR3 is TGTGCCAGCAGCGTAGAGGGCTCGGGGATGAACACTGAAGCTTTCTTT. The whole variable domain, filled in from reference TRBV9 and TRBJ1-1, reads DSGVTQTPKHLITATGQRVTLRCSPRSGDLSVYWYQQSLDQGLQFLIQYYNGEERAKGNILERFSAQQFPDLHSELNLSSLELGDSALYFCASSVEGSGMNTEAFFGQGTRLTVV.

The chain joins TRBV18 to TRBJ1-6, with D possibly being TRBD1 (5 bases). This CDR3 region has 14 residues. With 2 bases removed from V and 7 bases from J, the gap between germline ends came to 9 bases. CDR1 is KGHSH, CDR2 LQKENI, per germline. CDR3 nucleotides: TGTGCCAGCTCACCAGCACAGGCCAATTCACCCCTCCACTTT. This encodes CASSPAQANSPLHF.

In its sample, this clone was seen a few times. The chain carries TRBV7-2 and TRBJ2-1; 13 bases agree with TRBD2. The germline V gene encodes CDR1 SGHTA and CDR2 FQGNSA. The CDR3 is 17 residues long. V was clipped by 2 bases and J by 12 bases; unmatched bases: 13. CDR3: CASSLSGVGLAGRMQFF. The CDR3 nucleotides read TGTGCCAGCAGCTTATCTGGCGTGGGACTAGCGGGACGAATGCAGTTCTTC.

A word on this clone: At one end the junction does not follow the germline gene, possibly because of a read error. The chain joins TRBV7-9 to TRBJ2-7; 11 positions agree with TRBD2. The CDR3 consists of 15 residues. Germline CDR1 SEHNR, CDR2 FQNEAQ (reference sequence). The CDR3 nucleotides are TGTGCCAGCAGTTTAGCGGGGGGGAGTACCTACGAGCAGTACTTC. Protein: CASSLAGGSTYEQYF.

CDR3 residues: CAWRASGGWGNEQFF. CDR3 sequence (DNA): TGTGCCTGGAGGGCTAGCGGGGGGTGGGGCAATGAGCAGTTCTTC. The chain is built from TRBV30 and TRBJ2-1; 11 bases are a match to TRBD2. The V and J ends lost 3 bases and 6 bases, in that order; junction bases with no gene match: 7. CDR3 size: 15 residues. Germline assignment: CDR1 GTSNPN and CDR2 SVGIG (reference sequence).

This clone was recorded once. The genes are TRBV5-4 and TRBJ2-2; 9 bases fit TRBD1. The V segment lost 4 bases and the J segment 7 bases; nucleotides outside the gene matches: 5. There are 14 residues in the CDR3. CDR1 and CDR2 from the germline V gene are SGHNT and YYREEE (reference sequence). The DNA for the CDR3 is TGTGCCAGCAGCGCAGGACAGGGGCTCGGGGAGCTGTTTTTT. Translating it yields CASSAGQGLGELFF.

This rearrangement joins TRBV23-1 to TRBJ1-2; tentative D call: TRBD1 (6 bases). TRBV23-1 is filed as an ORF, its function uncertain. Trimming removed 2 bases at V and 0 bases at J, with 13 bases between. The CDR3 covers 16 residues. DNA of the CDR3: TGCGCCAGCAGTCAAATCGTGGACAGTCCTAACTATGGCTACACCTTC. This gives the protein CASSQIVDSPNYGYTF.

The V gene is TRBV3-1 (or the pseudogene TRBV3-2), the J gene TRBJ2-7; 10 bases are a match to TRBD2. This CDR3 has 17 amino acids. Germline V gene data show CDR1 as LGHDT and CDR2 as YNNKEL (reference sequence). J was trimmed by 0 bases and V by 1 base; bases with no gene match: 6. The CDR3 bases are TGTGCCAGCAGCCAAGGGGGCGGACTAGCGGTCTCCTACGAGCAGTACTTC. Amino acids: CASSQGGGLAVSYEQYF.

The table lists this clone with a few counts. V usage is TRBV19 and J usage is TRBJ1-1; D is uncertain. V was clipped by 4 bases and J by 0 bases, with 9 bases between them. The CDR3 extends over 14 amino acids. Germline V gene sequence: CDR1 LNHDA, CDR2 SQIVND (reference sequence). Written as DNA, the CDR3 is TGTGCCAGTAGTAACGTTGAGATGAACACTGAAGCTTTCTTT. Its translation: CASSNVEMNTEAFF.

The V gene is TRBV15, the J gene TRBJ2-7; 7 nucleotides align to TRBD2. Trimming removed 0 bases from V and 3 bases from J; junction bases left unmatched: 11. The CDR3 is 17 residues long. Germline loops: CDR1 LNHNV, CDR2 YYDKDF (reference sequence). Here the CDR3 DNA reads TGTGCCACCAGCAGAGAGTACGGGGAGGGGAGGTTCTACGAGCAGTACTTC. It specifies CATSREYGEGRFYEQYF.

This chain joins TRBV5-1 and TRBJ2-7; D remains ambiguous. The germline CDR1 and CDR2 sequences are SGHRS and YFSETQ. This CDR3 region has 13 residues. Deletions cut 0 bases from V and 8 bases from J, with 12 bases between. In DNA form, the CDR3 reads TGCGCCAGCAGCTTGGATGACACAGAGAAGCAGTACTTC. Its translation is CASSLDDTEKQYF.

V gene TRBV27 combines with J gene TRBJ2-7; D not certain. Trimming removed 0 bases from V and 2 bases from J, with 20 bases in between. CDR1 and CDR2 (germline): MNHEY, SMNVEV (reference sequence). CDR3 length: 18 amino acids. CDR3 loop: CASSLSRRSGVSTYEQYF. For the CDR3, the DNA is TGTGCCAGCAGTTTATCGAGAAGGTCCGGAGTATCAACCTACGAGCAGTACTTC.

This clone is a singleton in its sample. The V and J genes are TRBV19 and TRBJ2-7, with 10 bases lining up with TRBD1. Germline V lookup: CDR1 LNHDA, CDR2 SQIVND (reference sequence). The ends lost 6 bases at V and 0 bases at J; junction bases unmatched: 5. The CDR3 runs 15 residues. CDR3 DNA sequence: TGTGCCAGTAGAAGGGACAGGGGTGGCTCCTACGAGCAGTACTTC. Translated, it gives CASRRDRGGSYEQYF.

The rearrangement links TRBV5-8 to TRBJ1-5; a weak D match, TRBD1 (6 bases). From germline, CDR1 is SGHTS and CDR2 YDEGEE. Trimming left V 4 bases short and J 5 bases short, with 16 bases between. CDR3 length: 15 amino acids. The CDR3 DNA reads TGTGCCAGCAGCACTAGGACAGAGAGCTATCAGCCCCAGCATTTT. Its protein is CASSTRTESYQPQHF. The full variable domain, completed using reference TRBV5-8 and TRBJ1-5, is EAGVTQSPTHLIKTRGQQATLRCSPISGHTSVYWYQQALGLGLQFLLWYDEGEERNRGNFPPRFSGRQFPNYSSELNVNALELEDSALYLCASSTRTESYQPQHFGDGTRLSIL.

The chain couples TRBV19 to TRBJ2-4, with a weak D call TRBD1 (6 bases). Germline V gene sequence: CDR1 LNHDA, CDR2 SQIVND (reference sequence). CDR3 size: 13 residues. Deletions cut 0 bases from V and 9 bases from J, with 9 bases between. DNA for the CDR3: TGTGCCAGTAGTATAGACAGGGGCGGCATTCAGTACTTC. Translated: CASSIDRGGIQYF.

The CDR3 loop reads CASSQDRQGDEKLFF. Here the CDR3 DNA reads TGTGCCAGCAGCCAAGATCGGCAGGGGGATGAAAAACTGTTTTTT. J is TRBJ1-4 and V is TRBV3-1 (or the pseudogene TRBV3-2); 7 bases agree with TRBD1. V lost 0 bases, J lost 6 bases, and 4 bases stayed unmatched. The CDR3 is made up of 15 amino acids. CDR1 is LGHDT and CDR2 is YNNKEL in the germline V gene (reference sequence).

The chain employs TRBV7-6 and TRBJ1-1; D unresolved. This CDR3 contains 12 residues. Germline V gene sequence: CDR1 SGHVS, CDR2 FNYEAQ. The V end lost 2 bases, the J end lost 4 bases, and 5 bases lay between the germline ends. CDR3 nucleotide sequence: TGTGCCAGCAGCTTATCGGGCACTGAAGCTTTCTTT. It translates to CASSLSGTEAFF.

The V gene is TRBV4-1, the J gene TRBJ2-3; 10 nucleotides agree with TRBD1. Unmatched junction bases numbered 10, after V lost 4 bases and J lost 6 bases. Germline assignment: CDR1 MGHRA and CDR2 YSYEKL. This CDR3 region has 16 residues. In DNA, the CDR3 is TGCGCCAGCAGCCGAGCGGGACAGGGGCAAAAGGATACGCAGTATTTT. Protein: CASSRAGQGQKDTQYF.